This T cell receptor beta chain was recovered during a study of shared clonotypes between healthy human individuals. Background on the study: The study used three CD4 naive, three CD4 memory, two CD8 naive and one CD8 memory plate per donor.

Source study methods: From ImmunoSEQ came sequences covering only the junction and carrying no quality scores, so filtering differed. The protocol was immunoSEQ multiplex PCR, while the TCRdb copy is restricted to in-frame clones and leaves out a portion. The DNA was the basis for D and trimming; V, J and clone size are from that table. Here the sample spans some 1,900,000 clones, about 95% being singletons. CD45RO-negative cells were positively selected for CCR7, leaving out terminally differentiated effector memory CD45RA+ cells. V shed 7 bases, J shed 2 bases, and the junction held 2 bases outside the gene matches. Germline assignment: CDR1 LGHNT and CDR2 FRNRAP. The CDR3 is 12 residues long.

The TCR sequence derives from a man younger than 35 in good health. Sequenced: naive CD8+ T cells sorted from blood. The genes are TRBV12-5 and TRBJ2-7, with TRBD1 identical over 7 bases. CDR3: CASVQGAYEQYF. Written as DNA, the CDR3 is TGTGCTAGTGTCCAGGGGGCCTACGAGCAGTACTTC.